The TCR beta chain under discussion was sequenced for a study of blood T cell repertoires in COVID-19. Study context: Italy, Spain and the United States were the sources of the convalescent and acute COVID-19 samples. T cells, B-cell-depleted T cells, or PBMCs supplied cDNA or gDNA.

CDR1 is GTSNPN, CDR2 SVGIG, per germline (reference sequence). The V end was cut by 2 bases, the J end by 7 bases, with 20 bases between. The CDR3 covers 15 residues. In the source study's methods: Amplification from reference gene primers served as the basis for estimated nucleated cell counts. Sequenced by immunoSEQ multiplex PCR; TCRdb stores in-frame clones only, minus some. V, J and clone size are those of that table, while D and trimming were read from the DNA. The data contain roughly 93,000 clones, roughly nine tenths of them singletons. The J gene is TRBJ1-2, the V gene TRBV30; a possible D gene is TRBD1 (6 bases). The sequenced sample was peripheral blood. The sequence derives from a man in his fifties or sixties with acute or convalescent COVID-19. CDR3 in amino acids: CAWSHTGHSNGGYTF. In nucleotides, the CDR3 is TGTGCCTGGAGTCATACGGGACACTCAAACGGTGGCTACACCTTC. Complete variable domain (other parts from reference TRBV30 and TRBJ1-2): SQTIHQWPATLVQPVGSPLSLECTVEGTSNPNLYWYRQAAGRGLQLLFYSVGIGQISSEVPQNLSASRPQDRQFILSSKKLLLSDSGFYLCAWSHTGHSNGGYTFGSGTRLTVV.